These 8 T cell receptor beta chains share one sample of origin, sequenced in a study of radiotherapy plus CTLA-4 blockade in lung cancer. Data came from immunoSEQ multiplex PCR; TCRdb stores just in-frame clones and leaves some out. The data contain tens of thousands of clones, 63% of them singletons. Sequencing was performed on peripheral blood, taken from a patient treated with radiotherapy plus ipilimumab. These receptors originate from a human donor with non-small cell lung cancer who had a partial response to radiotherapy plus ipilimumab.

J is TRBJ2-1 and V is TRBV11-2; D remains ambiguous. Trimming left V 1 base short and J 4 bases short, with 5 bases between. This CDR3 comprises 13 residues. CDR1 and CDR2 from the germline V gene are SGHAT and FQNNGV. This chain's CDR3 is CASSLVRYNEQFF. Here the CDR3 DNA reads TGTGCCAGCAGCTTAGTCCGGTACAATGAGCAGTTCTTC.

The J gene is TRBJ2-1, the V gene TRBV15, with TRBD2 matching over 12 bases. Germline CDR1 reads LNHNV; CDR2 reads YYDKDF (reference sequence). This CDR3 has 18 residues. V trimming: 2 bases; J trimming: 4 bases; junction bases outside the gene matches: 9. The CDR3 here is CATSRSGLAGLGYNEQFF. In DNA, the CDR3 is TGTGCCACCAGCAGATCCGGACTAGCGGGATTGGGATACAATGAGCAGTTCTTC.

To note about this clone: One end of the junction varies from germline; a read error may be responsible. The chain's CDR3 is CASSLGAGNRYEQYF. CDR3 nucleotides: TGTGCCAGCAGCCTAGGGGCGGGGAACCGGTACGAGCAGTACTTC. The chain uses TRBV13 and TRBJ2-7; possible D gene TRBD2, 6 bases. The CDR3 spans 15 residues. Germline CDR1 is PRHDT and CDR2 is FYEKMQ (reference sequence). The variable domain in full, with the rest retrieved from reference TRBV13 and TRBJ2-7, is AAGVIQSPRHLIKEKRETATLKCYPIPRHDTVYWYQQGPGQDPQFLISFYEKMQSDKGSIPDRFSAQQFSDYHSELNMSSLELGDSALYFCASSLGAGNRYEQYFGPGTRLTVT.

The gene calls are TRBV18 and TRBJ2-7; possible D gene TRBD1, 5 bases. The length of the CDR3 is 13 residues. From germline, CDR1 is KGHSH and CDR2 LQKENI. V was cut by 7 bases and J by 2 bases, with 12 bases left in between. The CDR3 is CASFQGSPYEQYF. The CDR3 DNA sequence: TGTGCCAGCTTTCAGGGCTCCCCCTACGAGCAGTACTTC.

The chain is built from TRBV7-6 and TRBJ1-1, with D perhaps matching TRBD1 (6 bases). Trimming removed 4 bases from V and 6 bases from J, with 15 bases in between. The V gene's germline CDR1 is SGHVS and CDR2 FNYEAQ. This CDR3 contains 14 residues. The CDR3 region is CASSWEGGTAEAFF. CDR3 nucleotide sequence: TGTGCCAGCAGCTGGGAGGGGGGTACGGCTGAAGCTTTCTTT.

V usage is TRBV4-3 and J usage is TRBJ1-3; a weak D match, TRBD1 (6 bases). The CDR3 sequence is 16 residues long. The ends were cut back, 2 bases at V and 3 bases at J, with 14 bases in the middle. Germline lookup yields CDR1 LGHNA and CDR2 YSLEER. Written as DNA, the CDR3 is TGCGCCAGCAGCCAACGGGTATACAGGGATGGAAACACCATATATTTT. Protein product: CASSQRVYRDGNTIYF.

Relative to its sample, this clone is medium-sized. The gene calls are TRBV27 and TRBJ1-5, with D perhaps TRBD1 (6 bases). This CDR3 is built from 17 residues. Between the trimmed V and J ends, which lost 0 bases and 0 bases, there was a span of 12 bases. CDR1 and CDR2 from the germline V gene are MNHEY and SMNVEV (reference sequence). The CDR3 loop reads CASSLSGGQGSNQPQHF. The DNA of the CDR3 is TGTGCCAGCAGTTTATCGGGGGGGCAGGGTAGCAATCAGCCCCAGCATTTT.

The chain employs TRBV5-4 and TRBJ2-3; 12 bases match TRBD2. The germline V gene encodes CDR1 SGHNT and CDR2 YYREEE (reference sequence). This CDR3 contains 16 residues. V lost 4 bases, J lost 0 bases, and 3 bases stayed unmatched. The CDR3 loop is CASSLGTSGSTDTQYF. The CDR3 nucleotides read TGTGCCAGCAGCCTCGGGACTAGCGGGAGCACAGATACGCAGTATTTT.